This TCR beta chain was retrieved from a study of CD8 T cells in Susac syndrome. It was with random hexamers that roughly 0.5 to 1 ug RNA was reverse transcribed. TCRdb itself ran the immunoSEQ multiplex PCR reads through MiXCR, one entry per CDR3 protein. Found here are tens of thousands of distinct CDR3 sequences, 85% to 95% of them singletons; the top ten hold about 0.25%. The CDR3 runs to 12 residues. V lost 1 base and J 10 bases, leaving 11 bases between the germline ends. Per germline, CDR1 SQVTM and CDR2 ANQGSEA. Broader study findings: In its TCR sequencing and HLA analysis, the study acknowledged that the number of individuals was relatively small.

As for this clonotype: The antigen is not known.

The origin of this receptor is a human donor in good health. The chain joins TRBV29-1 to TRBJ2-1, with D hard to call. Sequencing was performed on CD8+ T cells from PBMCs. This chain's CDR3 is CSVEGRRWEQFF. The CDR3 DNA reads TGCAGCGTTGAAGGACGTCGTTGGGAGCAGTTCTTC.